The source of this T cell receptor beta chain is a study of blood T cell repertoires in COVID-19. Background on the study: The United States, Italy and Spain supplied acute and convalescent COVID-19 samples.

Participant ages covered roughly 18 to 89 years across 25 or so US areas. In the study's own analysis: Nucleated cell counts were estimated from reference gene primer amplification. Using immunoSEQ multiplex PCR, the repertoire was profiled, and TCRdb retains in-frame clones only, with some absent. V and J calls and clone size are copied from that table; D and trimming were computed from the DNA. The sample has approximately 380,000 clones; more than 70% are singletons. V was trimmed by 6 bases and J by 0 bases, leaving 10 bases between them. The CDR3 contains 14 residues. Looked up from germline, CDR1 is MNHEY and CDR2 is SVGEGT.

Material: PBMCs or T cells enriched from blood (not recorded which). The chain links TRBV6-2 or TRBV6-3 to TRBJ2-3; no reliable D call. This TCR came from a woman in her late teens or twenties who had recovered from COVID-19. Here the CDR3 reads CASSDSPSTDTQYF. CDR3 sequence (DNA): TGTGCCAGCAGCGACTCTCCTAGCACAGATACGCAGTATTTT.